This TCR beta chain originates from a study of CD8 T cells in Susac syndrome. Reverse transcription of roughly 0.5 to 1 ug RNA was carried out with random hexamers. TCRdb re-analysed the immunoSEQ multiplex PCR reads in MiXCR, keeping a single row per CDR3 protein. The sample yields about 120,000 distinct CDR3 sequences, roughly 94% seen once. The CDR3 has 14 amino acids. Sequenced: CD4+ T cells from PBMCs. This chain connects TRBV12-2 to TRBJ1-2; TRBD1 is the table's D call and was not checked against the DNA. TRBV12-2 is designated a pseudogene. The receptor was isolated from a human donor with multiple sclerosis. CDR3 protein: CASRVDRTQGGYTF. The CDR3 DNA follows: TGTGCAAGTCGCGTCGACAGAACCCAGGGAGGCTACACCTTC.